The 28 T cell receptor beta chains listed next were all sequenced from one sample in a study of blood T cell repertoires in COVID-19. Libraries were prepared by immunoSEQ multiplex PCR; TCRdb keeps only in-frame clonotypes and omits some of them. The table has under 200,000 clones, 87% seen once. Material: peripheral blood. These receptors were obtained from a woman between 65 and 79 years old with COVID-19, enrolled during active disease.

The chain has TRBV5-4 and TRBJ2-5; 10 nucleotides align to TRBD2. Germline CDR1 is SGHNT and CDR2 is YYREEE (reference sequence). The CDR3 runs 14 residues. Trimming at V came to 0 bases and at J to 8 bases, leaving 4 bases not matched to a gene. For the CDR3, the DNA is TGTGCCAGCAGCTTGGCGCTAGCGGGGGAAACCCAGTACTTC. It is translated as CASSLALAGETQYF. Full variable domain (outside the CDR3, taken from reference TRBV5-4 and TRBJ2-5): ETGVTQSPTHLIKTRGQQVTLRCSSQSGHNTVSWYQQALGQGPQFIFQYYREEENGRGNFPPRFSGLQFPNYSSELNVNALELDDSALYLCASSLALAGETQYFGPGTRLLVL.

V is TRBV9 and J is TRBJ2-5; 7 bases agree with TRBD1. The CDR3 runs 13 residues. V gave up 3 bases and J gave up 3 bases; unmatched junction bases: 2. In germline, CDR1 is SGDLS, CDR2 YYNGEE. The CDR3 DNA reads as TGTGCCAGCAGCGCCCAGGGGGAAGAGACCCAGTACTTC. It codes for CASSAQGEETQYF.

This chain links TRBV11-3 with TRBJ2-2; 7 bases agree with TRBD1. J lost 1 base, V lost 3 bases, and 5 bases had no gene match. Germline loops: CDR1 SGHNT, CDR2 YENEEA. The CDR3 spans 16 residues. CDR3 nucleotide sequence: TGTGCCAGCAGCTTCGCCGGGACAGAGAACACCGGGGAGCTGTTTTTT. This sequence encodes CASSFAGTENTGELFF.

The table lists this clone with a count of one. J is TRBJ1-5 and V is TRBV30; 9 nucleotides agree with TRBD1. There are 15 residues in the CDR3. Germline trimming cut 1 base from V and 4 bases from J; bases unmatched to any gene: 5. Germline loops: CDR1 GTSNPN, CDR2 SVGIG (reference sequence). The CDR3 bases are TGTGCCTGGAGTGGAAGGACAGGGGATAATCAGCCCCAGCATTTT. Translating gives CAWSGRTGDNQPQHF.

The chain uses TRBV7-9 and TRBJ2-5; possibly TRBD1 for D (6 bases). CDR3 length: 17 residues. The V gene's germline CDR1 is SEHNR and CDR2 FQNEAQ (reference sequence). Trimming removed 0 bases from V and 3 bases from J, with 17 bases in between. The DNA for the CDR3 is TGTGCCAGCAGCTTAGCCGGGACAAGCACTCGAAAAGAGACCCAGTACTTC. Protein product: CASSLAGTSTRKETQYF.

V usage is TRBV3-1 (or the pseudogene TRBV3-2) and J usage is TRBJ1-2; 9 bases map to TRBD1. CDR1 LGHDT and CDR2 YNNKEL come from the germline V gene (reference sequence). This CDR3 has 15 amino acids. V lost 2 bases to trimming and J lost 5 bases; unmatched junction nucleotides: 6. The CDR3 protein is CASSQQMTGGYGYTF. The CDR3 DNA sequence: TGTGCCAGCAGCCAACAAATGACAGGGGGTTATGGCTACACCTTC.

The chain links TRBV3-1 (or the pseudogene TRBV3-2) to TRBJ1-2; D possibly corresponds to TRBD1 (6 bases). Germline CDR1 is LGHDT and CDR2 is YNNKEL (reference sequence). With 1 base removed from V and 4 bases from J, the gap between germline ends came to 13 bases. CDR3 size: 15 residues. The CDR3 nucleotides are TGTGCCAGCAGCCAAGCGGGGGGCGCAGGCTATGGCTACACCTTC. Residues: CASSQAGGAGYGYTF.

The V gene is TRBV7-2, the J gene TRBJ1-5; the D gene is possibly TRBD1 (5 bases). Trimming pared 1 base from V and 5 bases from J, leaving 12 bases between. Germline-derived CDR1 and CDR2 are SGHTA and FQGNSA. This CDR3 region has 15 residues. The DNA for the CDR3 is TGTGCCAGCAGCTTAGGCCAGGGAATGTATCAGCCCCAGCATTTT. Translating gives CASSLGQGMYQPQHF.

The CDR3 region is CASRAAFDRGNQPQHF. The CDR3 region has the DNA TGTGCCAGTAGGGCCGCCTTCGACAGGGGCAATCAGCCCCAGCATTTT. This chain joins TRBV19 and TRBJ1-5; 7 bases align to TRBD1. This CDR3 has 16 residues. Germline assignment: CDR1 LNHDA and CDR2 SQIVND (reference sequence). With V trimmed by 6 bases and J by 2 bases, 10 bases remained unmatched.

The chain has TRBV5-1 and TRBJ2-7, with 8 nucleotides matching TRBD1. CDR1 SGHRS and CDR2 YFSETQ come from the germline V gene. The CDR3 sequence is 15 residues long. Unmatched junction bases numbered 4, after V lost 0 bases and J lost 2 bases. The CDR3 reads CASSLDTGGAYEQYF. The CDR3 DNA is TGCGCCAGCAGCTTGGATACAGGGGGTGCCTACGAGCAGTACTTC.

The rearrangement links TRBV9 to TRBJ2-2, with 7 nucleotides matching TRBD2. J gave up 5 bases and V 3 bases, and 10 bases lay outside the gene matches. The CDR3 is made up of 16 amino acids. Germline assignment: CDR1 SGDLS and CDR2 YYNGEE. The CDR3 region has the DNA TGTGCCAGCAGCGAACGGGGGGTATACTCTACCGGGGAGCTGTTTTTT. Translation gives CASSERGVYSTGELFF.

This rearrangement joins TRBV19 to TRBJ1-1; D not resolved. V lost 10 bases to trimming and J lost 3 bases, with 15 bases between them. This CDR3 contains 13 residues. CDR1 is LNHDA, CDR2 SQIVND, per germline (reference sequence). CDR3 in DNA: TGTGCCACCAGCTCCCACGGGTACACTGAAGCTTTCTTT. Translating it yields CATSSHGYTEAFF.

V gene TRBV5-1 combines with J gene TRBJ1-2, with TRBD1 identical over 8 bases. CDR3 length: 13 amino acids. V lost 4 bases, J lost 6 bases, and 5 bases stayed unmatched. CDR1 and CDR2 from the germline V gene are SGHRS and YFSETQ. CDR3 in amino acids: CASSPDRGHGYTF. In nucleotides, the CDR3 is TGCGCCAGCAGCCCCGACAGGGGCCATGGCTACACCTTC.

The J gene is TRBJ1-3, the V gene TRBV28, with unresolved D. The CDR3 totals 15 residues. Per germline, CDR1 MDHEN and CDR2 SYDVKM. Trimming pared 3 bases from V and 0 bases from J, leaving 9 bases between. This CDR3 is CASSLVGGSGNTIYF. In nucleotides, the CDR3 is TGTGCCAGCAGTTTGGTAGGAGGCTCTGGAAACACCATATATTTT.

The chain combines TRBV2 with TRBJ2-1; D may be TRBD1 (5 bases). Germline loops: CDR1 SNHLY, CDR2 FYNNEI. The V end was cut by 7 bases, the J end by 3 bases, with 13 bases between. The CDR3 has 14 amino acids. For the CDR3, the DNA is TGTGCCAGCACCGCAGGGTTCCTCTACAATGAGCAGTTCTTC. This translates into CASTAGFLYNEQFF.

There are a few counts of this clone. This chain uses TRBV7-8 with TRBJ2-7; 13 nucleotides align to TRBD2. With 1 base clipped from V and 5 bases from J, the junction kept 5 bases outside the gene matches. The germline CDR1 and CDR2 sequences are SGHVS and FQNEAQ. CDR3 length: 16 amino acids. CDR3 coding DNA: TGTGCCAGCAGCTTAGTTGGGGGACTAGCGGGGAACGAGCAGTACTTC. It is translated as CASSLVGGLAGNEQYF.

CDR3 sequence: CASSSRQGRDSPLHF. The CDR3 nucleotides are TGTGCCAGCAGCTCCCGACAGGGAAGGGATTCACCCCTCCACTTT. The chain joins TRBV11-2 to TRBJ1-6; TRBD1 matches at 7 bases. This CDR3 comprises 15 residues. With V trimmed by 4 bases and J by 8 bases, 8 bases remained unmatched. The germline gives CDR1 SGHAT, CDR2 FQNNGV.

V usage is TRBV2 and J usage is TRBJ2-7; 7 bases are a match to TRBD1. The CDR3 is 14 residues long. Germline assignment: CDR1 SNHLY and CDR2 FYNNEI. Trimming cost V 8 bases and J 7 bases; bases outside gene matches: 14. CDR3 nucleotide sequence: TGTGCCAGCTCGTTTGACAGGGACGTCGGGGAGCAGTACTTC. Translating gives CASSFDRDVGEQYF.

The rearrangement uses TRBV6-1 and TRBJ1-5; perhaps TRBD1 as D (5 bases). Germline assignment: CDR1 MNHNS and CDR2 SASEGT. CDR3 length: 15 residues. Trimming removed 3 bases from V and 3 bases from J, with 12 bases in between. The CDR3 here is CASSEPTGNNQPQHF. The CDR3, as DNA: TGTGCCAGCAGTGAGCCCACAGGAAACAATCAGCCCCAGCATTTT.

The chain has TRBV9 and TRBJ2-1, with TRBD1 matching 7 bases. The ends lost 3 bases at V and 8 bases at J; junction bases unmatched: 11. Germline V gene data show CDR1 as SGDLS and CDR2 as YYNGEE. This CDR3 has 15 amino acids. Written as DNA, the CDR3 is TGTGCCAGCAGCGCCCCGACAGGGTGGATCGATGAGCAGTTCTTC. Its translation: CASSAPTGWIDEQFF. The whole variable domain, filled in from reference TRBV9 and TRBJ2-1, reads DSGVTQTPKHLITATGQRVTLRCSPRSGDLSVYWYQQSLDQGLQFLIQYYNGEERAKGNILERFSAQQFPDLHSELNLSSLELGDSALYFCASSAPTGWIDEQFFGPGTRLTVL.

The chain couples TRBV5-1 to TRBJ2-1; a weak D match, TRBD2 (5 bases). In germline, CDR1 is SGHRS, CDR2 YFSETQ. The CDR3 has 17 residues. V was trimmed by 0 bases and J by 0 bases, leaving 13 bases between them. Here the CDR3 DNA reads TGCGCCAGCAGCTTGGGTTCTCTAGCCGACTCCTACAATGAGCAGTTCTTC. It yields the protein CASSLGSLADSYNEQFF. The full variable domain, with the rest looked up from reference TRBV5-1 and TRBJ2-1, is KAGVTQTPRYLIKTRGQQVTLSCSPISGHRSVSWYQQTPGQGLQFLFEYFSETQRNKGNFPGRFSGRQFSNSRSEMNVSTLELGDSALYLCASSLGSLADSYNEQFFGPGTRLTVL.

The rearrangement links TRBV7-6 to TRBJ1-3; D is uncertain. Trimming removed 3 bases at V and 0 bases at J, with 12 bases between. The CDR3 is 16 residues long. From germline, CDR1 is SGHVS and CDR2 FNYEAQ. The CDR3 sequence is CASSFGGRYSGNTIYF. DNA for the CDR3: TGTGCCAGCAGCTTTGGAGGCAGGTACTCTGGAAACACCATATATTTT.

The V call is TRBV6-6, the J call TRBJ1-2, with D maybe TRBD1 (6 bases). Trimming took 6 bases from V and 3 from J, leaving 11 bases between them. The CDR3 is 13 residues long. Germline V gene data show CDR1 as MNHNY and CDR2 as SVGAGI (reference sequence). As DNA, the CDR3 is TGTGCCAGCAGCCGCCCAGGGGACTATGGCTACACCTTC. This translates into CASSRPGDYGYTF.

This clone was picked up one time. J is TRBJ1-2 and V is TRBV28; D possibly corresponds to TRBD1 (5 bases). The germline V and J ends were trimmed by 8 bases and 8 bases, with 12 bases remaining between them. This CDR3 spans 11 amino acids. Germline V gene sequence: CDR1 MDHEN, CDR2 SYDVKM. In nucleotides, the CDR3 is TGTGCCAGCGGGGCCCGAGAGGGCTACACCTTC. Translating it yields CASGAREGYTF.

The chain has TRBV11-2 and TRBJ1-6; D gene uncertain. V shed 4 bases and J shed 0 bases, with 10 bases lying between them. CDR1 is SGHAT and CDR2 is FQNNGV in the germline V gene. This CDR3 is 16 amino acids long. The CDR3 region has the DNA TGTGCCAGCAGCTCTTGGAGGAGCTCCTATAATTCACCCCTCCACTTT. It codes for CASSSWRSSYNSPLHF.

The J gene is TRBJ1-5, the V gene TRBV6-5; 7 bases match TRBD1. The germline V gene encodes CDR1 MNHEY and CDR2 SVGAGI. The V gene end was trimmed by 10 bases and the J gene end by 3 bases; junction bases not matched to a gene: 6. The CDR3 is 13 amino acids. The CDR3 loop is CATRGADNQPQHF. In nucleotides, the CDR3 is TGTGCCACCAGGGGGGCCGACAATCAGCCCCAGCATTTT.

Only a few counts were recorded for this clone. The chain employs TRBV30 and TRBJ1-2; D gene uncertain. The CDR3 length is 13 residues. Trimming took off 4 bases at V and 6 bases at J, with 15 bases between the two ends. Germline-derived CDR1 and CDR2 are GTSNPN and SVGIG (reference sequence). The CDR3 nucleotides are TGTGCCTGGACCCAAAGCCTTATAGATGGCTACACCTTC. Its protein product is CAWTQSLIDGYTF.

J is TRBJ1-1 and V is TRBV7-9; D uncertain. CDR1 is SEHNR and CDR2 is FQNEAQ in the germline V gene (reference sequence). This CDR3 is built from 15 residues. V was cut by 1 base and J by 1 base, with 10 bases left in between. The CDR3 DNA follows: TGTGCCAGCAGCTTAGGGAGGGCAGCGAACACTGAAGCTTTCTTT. It yields the protein CASSLGRAANTEAFF.